This TCR beta chain was retrieved from a study of cytomegalovirus exposure and HLA in healthy donors. J was trimmed by 5 bases and V by 0 bases; bases with no gene match: 6. CDR1 ENHRY and CDR2 SYGVKD come from the germline V gene. This CDR3 contains 15 residues. The PCR employed 60 Vbeta primers together with 13 Jbeta primers. The data were produced by immunoSEQ multiplex PCR, yet TCRdb's version contains in-frame clones alone and is incomplete. This table holds 250,000 to 350,000 clones, roughly 85% found once. Findings and limits, study-wide: In a later analysis, HLA-associated beta chains showed higher expansion and lower generation probabilities than comparable chains.

Points on this clone: The target antigen is unknown.

This clonotype was sampled from a man aged 40-55 years in good health and CMV-seropositive. The rearrangement uses TRBV10-3 and TRBJ1-2; 7 positions match TRBD1. The specimen was PBMCs. The CDR3 region is CAISESNRGLYGYTF. In nucleotides, the CDR3 is TGTGCCATCAGTGAGTCCAACAGGGGCTTATATGGCTACACCTTC.